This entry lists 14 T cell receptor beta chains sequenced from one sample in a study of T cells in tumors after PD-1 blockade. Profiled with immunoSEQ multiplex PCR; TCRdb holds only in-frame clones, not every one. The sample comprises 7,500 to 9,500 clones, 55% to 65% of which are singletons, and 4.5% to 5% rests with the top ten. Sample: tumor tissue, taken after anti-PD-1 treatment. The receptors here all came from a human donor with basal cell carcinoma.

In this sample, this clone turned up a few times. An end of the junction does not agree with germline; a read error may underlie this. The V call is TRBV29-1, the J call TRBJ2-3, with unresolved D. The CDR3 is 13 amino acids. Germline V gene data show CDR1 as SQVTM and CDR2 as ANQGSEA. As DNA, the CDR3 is TGCAGCGTAGAAGGAGTAGGCACAGATACGCAGTATTTT. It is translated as CSVEGVGTDTQYF.

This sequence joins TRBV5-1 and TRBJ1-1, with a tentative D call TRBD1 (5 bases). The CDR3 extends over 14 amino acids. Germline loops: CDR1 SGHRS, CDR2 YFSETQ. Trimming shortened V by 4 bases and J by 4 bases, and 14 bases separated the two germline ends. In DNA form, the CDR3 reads TGCGCCAGCAGCACCCAAAGCAGGGCCACTGAAGCTTTCTTT. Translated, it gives CASSTQSRATEAFF.

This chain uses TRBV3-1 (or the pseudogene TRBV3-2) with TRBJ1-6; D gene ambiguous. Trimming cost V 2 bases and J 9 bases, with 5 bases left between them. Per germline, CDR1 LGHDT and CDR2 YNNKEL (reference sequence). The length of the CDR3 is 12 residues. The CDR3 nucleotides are TGTGCCAGCAGCCAAAGGTCTTCACCCCTCCACTTT. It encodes CASSQRSSPLHF.

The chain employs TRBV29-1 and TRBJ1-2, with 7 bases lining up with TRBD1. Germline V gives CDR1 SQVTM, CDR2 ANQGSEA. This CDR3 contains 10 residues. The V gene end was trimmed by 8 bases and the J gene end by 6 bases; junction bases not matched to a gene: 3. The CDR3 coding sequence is TGCAGCTCCGACAGGGATGGCTACACCTTC. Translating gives CSSDRDGYTF.

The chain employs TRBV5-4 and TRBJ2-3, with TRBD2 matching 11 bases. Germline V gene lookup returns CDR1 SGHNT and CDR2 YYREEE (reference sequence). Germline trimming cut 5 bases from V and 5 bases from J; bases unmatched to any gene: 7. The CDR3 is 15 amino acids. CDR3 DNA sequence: TGTGCCAGCAGTCGCGGGACTAGCGGTGGAGATACGCAGTATTTT. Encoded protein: CASSRGTSGGDTQYF.

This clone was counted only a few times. CDR3 bases: TGTGCCAGCAGCCCCCGCCGGGACATCGGGACCCAACAGAGGGGTATTCGGGAGCAGTTCTTC. Its translation: CASSPRRDIGTQQRGIREQFF. The V and J genes are TRBV7-3 and TRBJ2-1, with D perhaps TRBD1 (6 bases). Trimming took off 5 bases at V and 10 bases at J, with 39 bases between the two ends. CDR3 length: 21 amino acids. The germline gives CDR1 SGHTA, CDR2 FQGTGA.

CDR3 nucleotide sequence: TGTGCCAGCAGCCTTAGGCGGGACCAAAGCACAGATACGCAGTATTTT. This codes for CASSLRRDQSTDTQYF. The chain joins TRBV3-1 (or the pseudogene TRBV3-2) to TRBJ2-3; D is possibly TRBD2 (6 bases). Between the trimmed V and J ends, which lost 4 bases and 0 bases, there was a span of 14 bases. CDR1 and CDR2 from the germline V gene are LGHDT and YNNKEL (reference sequence). The CDR3 totals 16 residues.

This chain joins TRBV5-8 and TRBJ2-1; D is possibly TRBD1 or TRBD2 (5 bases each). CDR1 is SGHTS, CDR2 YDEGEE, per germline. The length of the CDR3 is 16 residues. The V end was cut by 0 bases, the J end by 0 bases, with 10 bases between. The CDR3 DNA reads TGTGCCAGCAGCTTGGGGTCAGGGAGCTCCTACAATGAGCAGTTCTTC. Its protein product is CASSLGSGSSYNEQFF.

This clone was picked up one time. This chain's CDR3 is CASSSGRRYSPLHF. The CDR3 nucleotides read TGTGCCAGCAGCTCGGGCAGGAGGTACTCACCCCTCCACTTT. The J gene is TRBJ1-6, the V gene TRBV5-6; no firm D call. Germline values: CDR1 SGHDT, CDR2 YYEEEE. With 3 bases removed from V and 10 bases from J, the gap between germline ends came to 14 bases. The CDR3 covers 14 residues.

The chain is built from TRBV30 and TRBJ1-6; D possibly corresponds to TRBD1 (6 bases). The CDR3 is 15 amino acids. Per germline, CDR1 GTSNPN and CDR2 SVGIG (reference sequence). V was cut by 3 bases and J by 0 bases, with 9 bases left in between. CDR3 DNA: TGTGCCTGGAGGGGGGGGGCCTCCTATAATTCACCCCTCCACTTT. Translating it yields CAWRGGASYNSPLHF.

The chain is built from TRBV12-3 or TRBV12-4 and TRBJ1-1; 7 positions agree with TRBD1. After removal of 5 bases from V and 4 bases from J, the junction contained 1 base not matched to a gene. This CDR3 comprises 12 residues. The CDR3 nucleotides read TGTGCCAGCAGTCGGACAGGCACTGAAGCTTTCTTT. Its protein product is CASSRTGTEAFF.

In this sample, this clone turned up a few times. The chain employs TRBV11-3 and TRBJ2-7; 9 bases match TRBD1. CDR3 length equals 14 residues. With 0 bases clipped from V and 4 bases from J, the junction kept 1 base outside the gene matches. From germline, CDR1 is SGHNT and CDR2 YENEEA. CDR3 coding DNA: TGTGCCAGCAGCTTAGAGGGACAGGGTTACGAGCAGTACTTC. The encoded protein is CASSLEGQGYEQYF.

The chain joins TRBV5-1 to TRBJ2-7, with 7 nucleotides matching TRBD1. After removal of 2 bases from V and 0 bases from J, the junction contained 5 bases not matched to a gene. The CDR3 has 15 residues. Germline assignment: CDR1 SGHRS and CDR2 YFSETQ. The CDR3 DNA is TGCGCCAGCAGCTTAGGACAGGAGGTCTCCTACGAGCAGTACTTC. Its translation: CASSLGQEVSYEQYF. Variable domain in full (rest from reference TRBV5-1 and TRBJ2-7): KAGVTQTPRYLIKTRGQQVTLSCSPISGHRSVSWYQQTPGQGLQFLFEYFSETQRNKGNFPGRFSGRQFSNSRSEMNVSTLELGDSALYLCASSLGQEVSYEQYFGPGTRLTVT.

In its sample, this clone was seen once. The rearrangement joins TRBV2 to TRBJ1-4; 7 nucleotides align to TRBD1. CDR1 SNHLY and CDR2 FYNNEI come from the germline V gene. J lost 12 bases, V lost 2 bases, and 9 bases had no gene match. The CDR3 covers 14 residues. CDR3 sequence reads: CASSETPTGRELFF. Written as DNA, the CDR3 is TGTGCCAGCAGTGAAACCCCGACAGGGCGCGAACTGTTTTTT.